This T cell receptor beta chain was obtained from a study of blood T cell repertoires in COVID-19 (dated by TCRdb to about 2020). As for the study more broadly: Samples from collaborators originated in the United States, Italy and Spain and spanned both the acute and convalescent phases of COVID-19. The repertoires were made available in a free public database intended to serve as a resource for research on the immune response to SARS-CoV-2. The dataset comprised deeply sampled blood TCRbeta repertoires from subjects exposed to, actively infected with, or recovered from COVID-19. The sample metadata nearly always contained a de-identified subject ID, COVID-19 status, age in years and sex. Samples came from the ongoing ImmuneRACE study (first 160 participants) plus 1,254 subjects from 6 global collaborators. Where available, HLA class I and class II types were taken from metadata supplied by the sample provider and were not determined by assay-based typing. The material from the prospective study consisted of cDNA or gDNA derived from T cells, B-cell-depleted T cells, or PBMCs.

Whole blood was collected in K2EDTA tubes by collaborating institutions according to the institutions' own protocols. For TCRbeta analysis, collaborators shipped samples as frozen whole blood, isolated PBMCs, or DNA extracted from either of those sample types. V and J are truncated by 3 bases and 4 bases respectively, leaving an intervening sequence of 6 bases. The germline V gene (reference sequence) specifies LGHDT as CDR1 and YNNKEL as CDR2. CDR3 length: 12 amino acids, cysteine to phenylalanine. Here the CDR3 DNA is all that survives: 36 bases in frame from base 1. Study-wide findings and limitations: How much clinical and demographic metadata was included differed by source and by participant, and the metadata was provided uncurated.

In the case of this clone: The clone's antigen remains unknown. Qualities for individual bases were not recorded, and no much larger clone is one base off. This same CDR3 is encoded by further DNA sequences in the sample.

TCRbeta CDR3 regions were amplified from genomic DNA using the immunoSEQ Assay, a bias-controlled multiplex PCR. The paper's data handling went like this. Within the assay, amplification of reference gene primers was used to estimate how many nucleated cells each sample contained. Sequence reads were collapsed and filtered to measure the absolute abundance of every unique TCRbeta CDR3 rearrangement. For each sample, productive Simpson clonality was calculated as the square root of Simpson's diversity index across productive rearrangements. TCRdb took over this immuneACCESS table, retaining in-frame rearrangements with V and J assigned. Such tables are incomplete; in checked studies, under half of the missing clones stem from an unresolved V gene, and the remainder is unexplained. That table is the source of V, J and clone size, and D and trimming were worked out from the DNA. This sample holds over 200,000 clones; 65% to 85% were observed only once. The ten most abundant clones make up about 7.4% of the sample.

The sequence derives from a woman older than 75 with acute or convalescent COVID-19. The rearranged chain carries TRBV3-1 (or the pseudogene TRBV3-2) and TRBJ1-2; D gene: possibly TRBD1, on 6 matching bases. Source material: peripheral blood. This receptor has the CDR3 CASSQTGYGYTF. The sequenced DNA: TGTGCCAGCAGCCAGACAGGCTATGGCTACACCTTC.